The present T cell receptor (beta chain) was sequenced within a study of shared clonotypes between healthy human individuals. The method was immunoSEQ multiplex PCR; TCRdb's version includes in-frame clones alone and lacks a portion of them. The sample contains 2.3 million or so clones, over 85% of which appear only once. V lost 3 bases, J lost 0 bases, and 9 bases lay in between. The CDR3 has 14 amino acids. From germline, CDR1 is MNHEY and CDR2 SMNVEV (reference sequence). Overall study findings and caveats: In contrast to clonotypes shared by all four donors, non-shared clonotypes had lower generation probabilities.

Turning to this clone: Its antigen is still unknown.

The chain employs TRBV27 and TRBJ2-7; TRBD2 might be the D (5 bases). Source material: naive CD4+ T cells from PBMCs. Subset indicated: CD45RA+ positively selected. This sequence was found in a young man in good health. Some clones in this sample may be carry-over from other donors' samples. This CDR3 is CASSFRGSSYEQYF. CDR3 DNA: TGTGCCAGCAGTTTTCGGGGTAGCTCCTACGAGCAGTACTTC.